This TCR beta chain was sequenced during a study of spatial heterogeneity in lung cancer. Individually, TCR cDNA molecules were each labelled with a unique molecular identifier. TCRdb re-derived calls from the 5' RACE reads in MiXCR, one entry per CDR3 protein. Counted here are over 75,000 distinct CDR3 sequences, 15% to 25% occurring once; the ten biggest clones make up 5% to 8%. As for time point: sample taken at primary tumor resection. In each case, whole RNA from tumor, nontumor lung or frozen PBMC was sequenced unsorted. The donors comprised about 65 untreated early-stage non-small cell lung cancer patients. Germline-derived CDR1 and CDR2 are ENHRY and SYGVKD. Germline trimming cut 7 bases from V and 4 bases from J; bases unmatched to any gene: 11. The CDR3 is 15 residues long.

The receptor was derived from a male donor with early-stage non-small cell lung cancer. The chain joins TRBV10-3 to TRBJ2-3; the match to TRBD2 covers 7 bases. Specimen: PBMCs, collected at surgery. This chain's CDR3 is CAITRSGGSADTQYF. CDR3 sequence (DNA): TGTGCCATCACCCGTTCGGGAGGAAGCGCAGATACGCAGTATTTT.